What follows are 13 T cell receptor beta chains derived from one specimen sequenced in a study of PD-1 blockade in classical Hodgkin lymphoma. Time point reported: cycle 4 day 1 (C4D1), after 6 weeks of nivolumab. Each patient relapsed following autologous stem cell transplantation, and prior brentuximab vedotin exposure differed. Only in-frame clones appear in the TCRdb table, and some are missing; sequencing was by immunoSEQ multiplex PCR. The sample lists 90,000 to 140,000 clones; roughly nine tenths were seen once. This specimen was peripheral blood mononuclear cells (PBMCs), taken before the fourth cycle of nivolumab. The receptors were sampled from a human donor with classical Hodgkin lymphoma.

The CDR3 DNA reads as TGTGCCAGCAGCTTAGTTCTGGCTAGCGGGAGGAAGGCCGGGGAGCTGTTTTTT. It yields the protein CASSLVLASGRKAGELFF. The chain combines TRBV7-2 with TRBJ2-2, with 11 bases identical to TRBD2. CDR3 length: 18 amino acids. Trimming took 1 base from V and 6 from J; bases not matched to a gene: 10. Per the germline V gene, CDR1 is SGHTA and CDR2 is FQGNSA.

DNA for the CDR3: TGCGCCAGCAGTTATCGGAACACTGAAGCTTTCTTT. Translation gives CASSYRNTEAFF. The V call is TRBV10-1, the J call TRBJ1-1, with D unresolved. CDR1 is WNHNN, CDR2 SYGVQD, per germline (reference sequence). With 5 bases removed from V and 1 base from J, the gap between germline ends came to 5 bases. The CDR3 totals 12 residues.

The V call is TRBV7-2, the J call TRBJ2-1; no firm D call. Germline V gene lookup returns CDR1 SGHTA and CDR2 FQGNSA. CDR3 size: 13 residues. V gave up 0 bases and J gave up 4 bases, with 4 bases separating them. As DNA, the CDR3 is TGTGCCAGCAGCTTAGCATCGTACAATGAGCAGTTCTTC. As protein: CASSLASYNEQFF. The full variable domain, rest sourced from reference TRBV7-2 and TRBJ2-1, is GAGVSQSPSNKVTEKGKDVELRCDPISGHTALYWYRQSLGQGLEFLIYFQGNSAPDKSGLPSDRFSAERTGGSVSTLTIQRTQQEDSAVYLCASSLASYNEQFFGPGTRLTVL.

V gene TRBV5-1 combines with J gene TRBJ2-1; the match to TRBD2 covers 8 bases. The CDR3 extends over 15 amino acids. The trim removed 0 bases at V and 5 bases at J, leaving 4 bases unmatched. Germline CDR1 and CDR2: SGHRS and YFSETQ. The CDR3 DNA follows: TGCGCCAGCAGCTTGGTACTAGCGGAGAACAATGAGCAGTTCTTC. As protein: CASSLVLAENNEQFF.

The rearrangement links TRBV4-3 to TRBJ2-3; TRBD1 is a possible D gene (6 bases). The CDR3 contains 18 residues. The germline V gene has CDR1 LGHNA and CDR2 YSLEER. Trimming pared 3 bases from V and 4 bases from J, leaving 23 bases between. Here the CDR3 DNA reads TGCGCCAGCAGCCAGGGGGCAGGCGGCTCAACTTGGGCAGATACGCAGTATTTT. It codes for CASSQGAGGSTWADTQYF.

The V call is TRBV11-2, the J call TRBJ2-7; 9 bases line up with TRBD2. The V and J ends lost 2 bases and 9 bases, in that order; junction bases with no gene match: 17. The CDR3 totals 17 residues. Germline CDR1 reads SGHAT; CDR2 reads FQNNGV. CDR3 nucleotide sequence: TGTGCCAGCAGCTTATCTCCCGGAGCGGGAGGTGGATCTTCGCAGTACTTC. Translating gives CASSLSPGAGGGSSQYF.

The chain carries TRBV28 and TRBJ2-7; D remains unclear. Germline-derived CDR1 and CDR2 are MDHEN and SYDVKM. V was shortened by 7 bases and J by 1 base, with 17 bases between the two germline ends. This CDR3 spans 15 amino acids. In nucleotides, the CDR3 is TGTGCCAGCAAGACCAGCCCTTCAGGATCCTACGAGCAGTACTTC. This encodes CASKTSPSGSYEQYF.

The rearrangement links TRBV11-2 to TRBJ2-7; D is ambiguous. Germline CDR1 and CDR2: SGHAT and FQNNGV. The CDR3 is made up of 12 amino acids. V was clipped by 6 bases and J by 2 bases, with 8 bases between them. CDR3 in amino acids: CASSPITYEQYF. For the CDR3, the DNA is TGTGCCAGCAGTCCCATTACCTACGAGCAGTACTTC.

The chain combines TRBV19 with TRBJ2-7, with 12 positions matching TRBD1. This CDR3 comprises 14 residues. The J segment lost 5 bases and the V segment lost 7 bases, leaving 6 bases of the junction unmatched. Germline V gene data show CDR1 as LNHDA and CDR2 as SQIVND (reference sequence). The CDR3 DNA reads as TGTGCCAGTACTCCGGGACAGGGGGCCCACGAGCAGTACTTC. This translates into CASTPGQGAHEQYF. The full variable domain, in which reference TRBV19 and TRBJ2-7 provide the parts outside the CDR3, is DGGITQSPKYLFRKEGQNVTLSCEQNLNHDAMYWYRQDPGQGLRLIYYSQIVNDFQKGDIAEGYSVSREKKESFPLTVTSAQKNPTAFYLCASTPGQGAHEQYFGPGTRLTVT.

In its sample, this clone was seen once. The chain couples TRBV18 to TRBJ1-2; maybe TRBD1 (5 bases). V lost 3 bases to trimming and J lost 6 bases, with 20 bases between them. The CDR3 is 16 amino acids. Looked up from germline, CDR1 is KGHSH and CDR2 is LQKENI. The CDR3 DNA reads as TGTGCCAGCTCACCGGTTATTAGGAGGGGAAGTGATGGCTACACCTTC. The encoded protein is CASSPVIRRGSDGYTF.

This sequence joins TRBV15 and TRBJ2-2, with 9 bases lining up with TRBD2. V lost 3 bases to trimming and J lost 4 bases; unmatched junction nucleotides: 6. Germline V gives CDR1 LNHNV, CDR2 YYDKDF (reference sequence). CDR3 length equals 16 residues. CDR3 in amino acids: CATSRDLAGITGELFF. The CDR3 DNA reads TGTGCCACCAGCAGGGACCTAGCGGGGATCACCGGGGAGCTGTTTTTT.

J is TRBJ2-3 and V is TRBV25-1; D tentatively fits TRBD1 or TRBD2 (5 bases each). Germline-derived CDR1 and CDR2 are MGHDK and SYGVNS. This CDR3 region has 16 residues. Trimming left V 6 bases short and J 1 base short, with 17 bases between. The CDR3 DNA is TGTGCCAGCAGGAGAGGAGGCCAGGGCCGCACAGATACGCAGTATTTT. This encodes CASRRGGQGRTDTQYF.

The chain employs TRBV30 and TRBJ2-6; the D is unclear. The CDR3 has 14 residues. Trimming took 4 bases from V and 0 from J, leaving 7 bases between them. From germline, CDR1 is GTSNPN and CDR2 SVGIG (reference sequence). The CDR3 region is CAWMGFSGANVLTF. CDR3 sequence (DNA): TGTGCCTGGATGGGCTTCTCTGGGGCCAACGTCCTGACTTTC.